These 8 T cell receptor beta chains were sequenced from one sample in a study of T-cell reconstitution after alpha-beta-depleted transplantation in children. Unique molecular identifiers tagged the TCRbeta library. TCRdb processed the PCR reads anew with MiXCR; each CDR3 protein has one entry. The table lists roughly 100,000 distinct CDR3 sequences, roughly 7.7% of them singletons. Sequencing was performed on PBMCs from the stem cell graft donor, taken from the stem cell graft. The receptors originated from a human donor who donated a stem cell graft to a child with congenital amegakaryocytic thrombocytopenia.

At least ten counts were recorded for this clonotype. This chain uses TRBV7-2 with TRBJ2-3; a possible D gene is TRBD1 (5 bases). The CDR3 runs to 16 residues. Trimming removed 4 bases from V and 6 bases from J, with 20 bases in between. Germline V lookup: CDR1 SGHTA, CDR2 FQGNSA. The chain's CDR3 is CASSSGSGRQWDTQYF. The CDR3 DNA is TGTGCCAGCAGCTCAGGGTCAGGGCGCCAGTGGGATACGCAGTATTTT.

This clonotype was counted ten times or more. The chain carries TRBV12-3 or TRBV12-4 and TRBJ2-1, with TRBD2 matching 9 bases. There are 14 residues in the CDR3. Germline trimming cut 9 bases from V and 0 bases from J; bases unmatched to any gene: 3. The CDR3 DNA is TGTGCCAGTCTTAGCGGGAGCTCCTACAATGAGCAGTTCTTC. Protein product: CASLSGSSYNEQFF.

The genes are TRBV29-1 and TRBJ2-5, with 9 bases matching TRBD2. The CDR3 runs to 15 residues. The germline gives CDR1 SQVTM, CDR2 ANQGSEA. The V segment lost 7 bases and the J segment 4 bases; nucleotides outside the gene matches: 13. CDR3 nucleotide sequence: TGCAGCGCACATACGATAAGCGGGGGGTCAGAGACCCAGTACTTC. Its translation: CSAHTISGGSETQYF.

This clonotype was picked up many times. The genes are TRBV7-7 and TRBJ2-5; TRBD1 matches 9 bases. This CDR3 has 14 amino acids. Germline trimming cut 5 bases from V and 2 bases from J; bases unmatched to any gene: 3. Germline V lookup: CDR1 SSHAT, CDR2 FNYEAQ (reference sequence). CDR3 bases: TGTGCCAGCAGCCGGACAGGGGCACAAGAGACCCAGTACTTC. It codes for CASSRTGAQETQYF.

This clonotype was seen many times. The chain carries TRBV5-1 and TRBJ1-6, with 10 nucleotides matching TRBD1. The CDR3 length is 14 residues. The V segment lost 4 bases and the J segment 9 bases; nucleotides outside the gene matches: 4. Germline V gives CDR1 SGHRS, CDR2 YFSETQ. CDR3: CASSAGQGRSPLHF. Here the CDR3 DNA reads TGCGCCAGCAGCGCGGGACAGGGGCGTTCACCCCTCCACTTT. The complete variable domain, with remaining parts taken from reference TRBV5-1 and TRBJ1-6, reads KAGVTQTPRYLIKTRGQQVTLSCSPISGHRSVSWYQQTPGQGLQFLFEYFSETQRNKGNFPGRFSGRQFSNSRSEMNVSTLELGDSALYLCASSAGQGRSPLHFGNGTRLTVT.

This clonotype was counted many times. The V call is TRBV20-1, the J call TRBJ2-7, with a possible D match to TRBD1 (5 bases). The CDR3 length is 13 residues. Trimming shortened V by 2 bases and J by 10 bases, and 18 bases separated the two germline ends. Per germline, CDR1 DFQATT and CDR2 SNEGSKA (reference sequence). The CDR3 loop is CSARKGQTREQYF. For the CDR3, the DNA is TGCAGTGCTAGAAAGGGGCAAACGCGAGAACAGTACTTC.

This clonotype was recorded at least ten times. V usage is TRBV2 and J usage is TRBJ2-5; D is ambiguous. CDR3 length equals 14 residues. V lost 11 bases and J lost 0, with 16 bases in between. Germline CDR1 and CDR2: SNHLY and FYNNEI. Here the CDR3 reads CAVTKPANQETQYF. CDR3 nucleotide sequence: TGTGCCGTCACCAAACCGGCCAACCAAGAGACCCAGTACTTC.

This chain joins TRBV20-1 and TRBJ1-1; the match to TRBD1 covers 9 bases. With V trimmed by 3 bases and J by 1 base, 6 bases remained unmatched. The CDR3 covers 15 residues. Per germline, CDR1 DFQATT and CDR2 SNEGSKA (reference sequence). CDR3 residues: CSARSGQGSNTEAFF. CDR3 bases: TGCAGTGCTAGGAGTGGACAGGGGTCGAACACTGAAGCTTTCTTT.